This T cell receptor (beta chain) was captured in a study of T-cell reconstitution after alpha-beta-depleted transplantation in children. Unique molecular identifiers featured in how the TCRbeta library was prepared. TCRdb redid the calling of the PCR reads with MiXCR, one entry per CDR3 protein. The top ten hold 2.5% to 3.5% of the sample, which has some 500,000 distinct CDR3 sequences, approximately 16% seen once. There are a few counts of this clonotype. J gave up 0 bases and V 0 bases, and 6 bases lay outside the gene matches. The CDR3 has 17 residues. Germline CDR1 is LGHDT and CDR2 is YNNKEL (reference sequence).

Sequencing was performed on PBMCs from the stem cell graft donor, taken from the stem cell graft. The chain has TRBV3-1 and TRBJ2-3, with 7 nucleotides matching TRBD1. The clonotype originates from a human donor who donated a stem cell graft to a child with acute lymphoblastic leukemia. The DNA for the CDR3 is TGTGCCAGCAGCCAAGATTCTACAGGGGATAGCACAGATACGCAGTATTTT. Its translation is CASSQDSTGDSTDTQYF.